This entry features one T cell receptor beta chain sequence. The source of the sample is a study of Graves' ophthalmopathy and Graves' hyperthyroidism. The study amplified TCR beta CDR3 regions using RNA transcripts. HTBI-primed first-round RT-PCR preceded second-round multiplex PCR. MiXCR was run by TCRdb on the multiplex PCR reads, yielding one entry per CDR3 protein. The repertoire consists of almost 750,000 distinct CDR3 sequences, with around 40% occurring once and the leading ten covering 44%. Ineligible for inclusion were patients with other autoimmune diseases, uncontrolled infections, pregnancy or lactation. CDR1 and CDR2 (germline): MGHDK, SYGVNS. V was pared by 4 bases and J by 6 bases, with 8 bases of the junction left unmatched. This CDR3 is built from 15 residues.

The V call is TRBV25-1, the J call TRBJ2-2, with 7 bases lining up with TRBD2. The TCR comes from an adult man with Graves' ophthalmopathy. Input material: peripheral blood. The CDR3 region has the DNA TGTGCCAGCAGTGGTGGCGGGGGTAGGGCCGGGGAGCTGTTTTTT. It yields the protein CASSGGGGRAGELFF.